Described below is a single T cell receptor beta chain sequence and its context. Genomic DNA of every subset was divided equally among multiple immunoSEQ plates. Method: immunoSEQ multiplex PCR; TCRdb's copy keeps in-frame clones and lacks some. The data show about a million clones, 70% to 85% seen once. Partitioning of CD4+ cells yielded a CD45RA+ naive subset and a CD45RA-negative memory subset. The sample originates from a study of shared clonotypes between healthy human individuals. Germline V gives CDR1 SGHNT, CDR2 YYREEE (reference sequence). CDR3 length equals 15 residues. Trimming removed 4 bases from V and 0 bases from J, with 14 bases in between.

This clonotype originated in a young man in good health. Some clones in this sample may be carry-over from other donors' samples. This chain uses TRBV5-4 with TRBJ2-7; a weak D match, TRBD1 (6 bases). Source material: memory CD4+ T cells from PBMCs. Sample subset: CD45RA-negative fraction. CDR3 nucleotides: TGTGCCAGCAGCCCGGACAGCCCTTTCTCCTACGAGCAGTACTTC. Its translation is CASSPDSPFSYEQYF.